The T cell receptor (beta chain) under discussion was sequenced for a study of cytomegalovirus exposure and HLA in healthy donors. In the study overall: An early data release held around 80 million unique TCRs from HLA-typed donors.

About this clone itself: What it recognizes is unknown.

V was clipped by 1 base and J by 4 bases, with 17 bases between them. In germline, CDR1 is SEHNR, CDR2 FQNEAQ (reference sequence). The CDR3 consists of 16 residues. With 60 Vbeta and 13 Jbeta primers, the PCR was carried out. The repertoire was sequenced with immunoSEQ multiplex PCR; TCRdb's copy has only in-frame clones and lacks some. The table has roughly 56,000 clones, about 89% seen once. Broader study findings: Productive rates of about 90% or about 30% were seen for most TCR beta V segments in an earlier analysis.

The source of this sequence is a man between 18 and 29 years old in good health and CMV-seronegative. Input material: PBMCs. The chain is built from TRBV7-9 and TRBJ2-7, with a weak D call TRBD2 (6 bases). The chain's CDR3 is CASSLGGRGGVYEQYF. For the CDR3, the DNA is TGTGCCAGCAGCTTAGGAGGACGTGGCGGGGTATACGAGCAGTACTTC.